A single sample is the source of the 11 T cell receptor beta chains below, sequenced in a study of T cells in Graves' hyperthyroidism and ophthalmopathy. Researchers took RNA transcripts and amplified the TCR beta CDR3 regions from them. RT-PCR in the first round (using the HTBI primer set) targeted the TCR CDR3. MiXCR was run by TCRdb on the multiplex PCR reads, yielding one entry per CDR3 protein. The data show more than 550,000 distinct CDR3 sequences, roughly a sixth seen once. Sequencing was carried out using blood. The receptors shown here come from a woman aged 50 to 65 with Graves' hyperthyroidism that later progressed to Graves' ophthalmopathy.

The chain is built from TRBV20-1 and TRBJ1-2, with D perhaps TRBD1 (6 bases). The germline gives CDR1 DFQATT, CDR2 SNEGSKA (reference sequence). CDR3 size: 13 residues. V gave up 8 bases and J gave up 8 bases, with 21 bases separating them. The CDR3 bases are TGCAGTCTCAACCCCTACATGGGGGCGGGCTACACCTTC. Its protein is CSLNPYMGAGYTF.

This sequence joins TRBV9 and TRBJ1-3; a weak D match, TRBD1 (6 bases). In germline, CDR1 is SGDLS, CDR2 YYNGEE. Deletions cut 0 bases from V and 8 bases from J, with 12 bases between. The length of the CDR3 is 14 residues. DNA of the CDR3: TGTGCCAGCAGCGTAGAAGGGGGGGGGGACACCATATATTTT. Residues: CASSVEGGGDTIYF.

Ten or more counts support this clonotype. The V gene is TRBV5-5, the J gene TRBJ1-1, with 9 bases fitting TRBD1. The CDR3 consists of 15 residues. Per germline, CDR1 SGHKS and CDR2 YYEKEE (reference sequence). The J segment lost 4 bases and the V segment lost 4 bases, leaving 8 bases of the junction unmatched. CDR3 in DNA: TGTGCCAGCAGCGGGGACAGGGCTGGCGGCACTGAAGCTTTCTTT. It specifies CASSGDRAGGTEAFF.

The chain joins TRBV5-5 to TRBJ2-1; TRBD2 might be the D (5 bases). Germline CDR1 is SGHKS and CDR2 is YYEKEE (reference sequence). The CDR3 has 12 residues. Trimming removed 6 bases at V and 8 bases at J, with 12 bases between. This chain's CDR3 is CASTRGLYEQFF. CDR3 nucleotides: TGTGCCAGCACTCGGGGTCTATATGAGCAGTTCTTC.

This clonotype occurred many times. The chain has TRBV18 and TRBJ1-3; 8 bases are a match to TRBD1. This CDR3 is built from 14 residues. Trimming removed 4 bases from V and 8 bases from J; junction bases left unmatched: 7. Per germline, CDR1 KGHSH and CDR2 LQKENI. Here the CDR3 reads CASSRGQGVDTIYF. The CDR3 DNA reads TGTGCCAGCTCACGCGGACAGGGTGTGGACACCATATATTTT. The variable domain in full, with the rest retrieved from reference TRBV18 and TRBJ1-3, is NAGVMQNPRHLVRRRGQEARLRCSPMKGHSHVYWYRQLPEEGLKFMVYLQKENIIDESGMPKERFSAEFPKEGPSILRIQQVVRGDSAAYFCASSRGQGVDTIYFGEGSWLTVV.

This clonotype was observed many times. The chain uses TRBV20-1 and TRBJ1-4; 7 bases are shared with TRBD1. The CDR3 loop spans 14 amino acids. J was trimmed by 10 bases and V by 2 bases; bases with no gene match: 10. Germline V CDR1 and CDR2: DFQATT, SNEGSKA (reference sequence). CDR3 nucleotide sequence: TGCAGTGCTAGATCAGGACAGGCGAAGAGAAAACTGTTTTTT. This translates into CSARSGQAKRKLFF.

This clonotype was picked up many times. V gene TRBV2 combines with J gene TRBJ2-7; 10 bases are a match to TRBD2. The CDR3 is 13 amino acids. CDR1 is SNHLY, CDR2 FYNNEI, per germline. J lost 2 bases, V lost 6 bases, and 1 base had no gene match. CDR3 in DNA: TGTGCCAGCAGACTAGCGGGGACCTACGAGCAGTACTTC. Protein sequence: CASRLAGTYEQYF.

There are many counts of this clonotype. The chain employs TRBV5-6 and TRBJ1-1; D is ambiguous. This CDR3 spans 12 amino acids. V was trimmed by 4 bases and J by 4 bases, leaving 8 bases between them. Looked up from germline, CDR1 is SGHDT and CDR2 is YYEEEE. The CDR3 spells CASSSYGTEAFF. The CDR3 DNA reads as TGTGCCAGCAGCAGCTATGGCACTGAAGCTTTCTTT. Supplemented by reference TRBV5-6 and TRBJ1-1, the full variable domain reads DAGVTQSPTHLIKTRGQQVTLRCSPKSGHDTVSWYQQALGQGPQFIFQYYEEEERQRGNFPDRFSGHQFPNYSSELNVNALLLGDSALYLCASSSYGTEAFFGQGTRLTVV.

This chain joins TRBV7-8 and TRBJ2-3; D call uncertain. CDR1 and CDR2 (germline): SGHVS, FQNEAQ. The ends were cut back, 6 bases at V and 1 base at J, with 14 bases in the middle. The CDR3 runs to 15 residues. The CDR3 loop reads CASRPYGGGTDTQYF. The DNA for the CDR3 is TGTGCCAGCAGGCCCTATGGCGGAGGCACAGATACGCAGTATTTT. The full variable domain, rest sourced from reference TRBV7-8 and TRBJ2-3, is GAGVSQSPRYKVAKRGQDVALRCDPISGHVSLFWYQQALGQGPEFLTYFQNEAQLDKSGLPSDRFFAERPEGSVSTLKIQRTQQEDSAVYLCASRPYGGGTDTQYFGPGTRLTVL.

The count of this clonotype is one. The rearrangement joins TRBV27 to TRBJ2-2; D ambiguous. CDR3 length: 15 amino acids. Germline V gene data show CDR1 as MNHEY and CDR2 as SMNVEV (reference sequence). The V end lost 2 bases, the J end lost 3 bases, and 10 bases lay between the germline ends. The DNA for the CDR3 is TGTGCCAGCAGTTTACTTTCTGGGTACACCGGGGAGCTGTTTTTT. Encoded protein: CASSLLSGYTGELFF.

This clonotype was detected ten times or more. This rearrangement joins TRBV30 to TRBJ1-1; D ambiguous. CDR3 length: 13 residues. Germline-derived CDR1 and CDR2 are GTSNPN and SVGIG (reference sequence). The ends were cut back, 8 bases at V and 0 bases at J, with 13 bases in the middle. CDR3 sequence: CARNLGLNTEAFF. The CDR3 region has the DNA TGTGCCCGAAATCTCGGGCTGAACACTGAAGCTTTCTTT.